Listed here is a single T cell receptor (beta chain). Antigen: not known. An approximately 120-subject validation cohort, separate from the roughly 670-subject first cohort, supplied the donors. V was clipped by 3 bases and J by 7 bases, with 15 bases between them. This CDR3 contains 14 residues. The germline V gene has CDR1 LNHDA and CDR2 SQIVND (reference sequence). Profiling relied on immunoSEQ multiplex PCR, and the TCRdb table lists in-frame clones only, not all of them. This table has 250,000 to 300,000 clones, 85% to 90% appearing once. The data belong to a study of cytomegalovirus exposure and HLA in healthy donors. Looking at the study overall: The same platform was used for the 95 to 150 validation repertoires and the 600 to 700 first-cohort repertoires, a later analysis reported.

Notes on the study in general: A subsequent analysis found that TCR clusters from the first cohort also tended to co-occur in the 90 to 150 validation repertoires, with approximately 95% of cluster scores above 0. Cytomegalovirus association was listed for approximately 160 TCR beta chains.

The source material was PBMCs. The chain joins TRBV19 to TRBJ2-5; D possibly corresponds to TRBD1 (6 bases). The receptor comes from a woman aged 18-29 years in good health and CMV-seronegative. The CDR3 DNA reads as TGTGCCAGTAGTATGTGCAGGGGCTGCGGGACCCAGTACTTC. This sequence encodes CASSMCRGCGTQYF.